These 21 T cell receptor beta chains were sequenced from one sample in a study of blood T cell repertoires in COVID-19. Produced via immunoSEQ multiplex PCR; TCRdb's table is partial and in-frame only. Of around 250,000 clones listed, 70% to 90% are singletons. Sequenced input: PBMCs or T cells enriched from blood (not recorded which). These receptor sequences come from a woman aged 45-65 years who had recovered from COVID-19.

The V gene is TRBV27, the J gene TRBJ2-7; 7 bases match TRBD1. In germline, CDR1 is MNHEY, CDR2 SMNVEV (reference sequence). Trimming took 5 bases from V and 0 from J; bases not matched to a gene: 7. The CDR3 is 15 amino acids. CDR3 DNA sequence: TGTGCCAGCAGTGCCCTGGGACAGACCTCCTACGAGCAGTACTTC. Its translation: CASSALGQTSYEQYF.

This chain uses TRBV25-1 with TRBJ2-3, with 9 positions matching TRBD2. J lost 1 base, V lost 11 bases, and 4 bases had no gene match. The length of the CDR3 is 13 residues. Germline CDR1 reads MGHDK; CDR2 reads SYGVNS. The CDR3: CAAGGLGTDTQYF. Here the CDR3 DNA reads TGTGCCGCGGGGGGGCTCGGCACAGATACGCAGTATTTT.

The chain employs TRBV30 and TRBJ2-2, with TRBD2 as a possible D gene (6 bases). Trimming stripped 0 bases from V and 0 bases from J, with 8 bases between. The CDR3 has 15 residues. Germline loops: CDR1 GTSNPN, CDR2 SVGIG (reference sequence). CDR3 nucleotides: TGTGCCTGGAGTGTAACTAGCACGAACACCGGGGAGCTGTTTTTT. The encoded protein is CAWSVTSTNTGELFF.

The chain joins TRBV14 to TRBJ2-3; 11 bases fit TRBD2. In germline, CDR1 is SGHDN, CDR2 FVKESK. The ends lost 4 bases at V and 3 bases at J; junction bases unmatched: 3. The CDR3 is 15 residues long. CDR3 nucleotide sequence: TGTGCCAGCAGCCTATTAGCGGGAGGGACAGATACGCAGTATTTT. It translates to CASSLLAGGTDTQYF.

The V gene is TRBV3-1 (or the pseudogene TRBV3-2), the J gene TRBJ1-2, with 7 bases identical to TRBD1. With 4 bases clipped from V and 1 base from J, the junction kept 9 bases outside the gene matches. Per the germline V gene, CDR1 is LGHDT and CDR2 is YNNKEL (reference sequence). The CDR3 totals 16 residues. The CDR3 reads CASSPRRGPVNYGYTF. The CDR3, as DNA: TGTGCCAGCAGCCCCCGGAGGGGGCCAGTTAACTATGGCTACACCTTC.

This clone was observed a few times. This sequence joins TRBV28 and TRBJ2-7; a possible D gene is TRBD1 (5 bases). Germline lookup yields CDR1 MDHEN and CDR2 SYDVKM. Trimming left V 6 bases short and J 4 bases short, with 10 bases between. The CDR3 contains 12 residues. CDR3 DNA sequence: TGTGCCAGCAGCTTGACAGCTTACGAGCAGTACTTC. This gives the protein CASSLTAYEQYF.

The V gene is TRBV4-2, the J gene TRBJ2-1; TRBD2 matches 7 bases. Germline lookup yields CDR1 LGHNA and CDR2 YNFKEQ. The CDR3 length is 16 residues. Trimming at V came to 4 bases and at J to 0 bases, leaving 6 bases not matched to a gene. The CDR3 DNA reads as TGTGCCAGCAGCCGTACTAGCGTCAGCTCCTACAATGAGCAGTTCTTC. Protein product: CASSRTSVSSYNEQFF.

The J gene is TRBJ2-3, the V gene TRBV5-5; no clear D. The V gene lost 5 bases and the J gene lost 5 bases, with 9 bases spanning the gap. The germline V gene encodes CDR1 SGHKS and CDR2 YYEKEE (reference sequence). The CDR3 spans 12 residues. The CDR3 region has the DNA TGTGCCAGCAGACCTTCGGGAGATACGCAGTATTTT. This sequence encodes CASRPSGDTQYF.

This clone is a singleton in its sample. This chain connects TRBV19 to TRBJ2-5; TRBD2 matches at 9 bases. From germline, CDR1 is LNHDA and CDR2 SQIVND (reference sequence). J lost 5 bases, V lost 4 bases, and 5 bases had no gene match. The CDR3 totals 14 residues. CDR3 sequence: CASSKTSGGETQYF. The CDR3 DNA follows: TGTGCCAGTAGTAAGACTAGCGGTGGGGAGACCCAGTACTTC.

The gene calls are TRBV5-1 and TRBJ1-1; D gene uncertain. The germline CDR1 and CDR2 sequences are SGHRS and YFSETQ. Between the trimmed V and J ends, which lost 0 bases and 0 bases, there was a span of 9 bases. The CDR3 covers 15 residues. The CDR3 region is CASSLEAAVNTEAFF. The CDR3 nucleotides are TGCGCCAGCAGCTTGGAGGCGGCCGTGAACACTGAAGCTTTCTTT.

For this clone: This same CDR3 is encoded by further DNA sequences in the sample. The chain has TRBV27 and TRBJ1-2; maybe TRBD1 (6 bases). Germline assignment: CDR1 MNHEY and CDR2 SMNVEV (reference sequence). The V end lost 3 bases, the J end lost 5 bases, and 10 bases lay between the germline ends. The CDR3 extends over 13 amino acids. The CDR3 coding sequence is TGTGCCAGCAGTTTGCAGGGGCGGTATGGCTACACCTTC. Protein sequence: CASSLQGRYGYTF.

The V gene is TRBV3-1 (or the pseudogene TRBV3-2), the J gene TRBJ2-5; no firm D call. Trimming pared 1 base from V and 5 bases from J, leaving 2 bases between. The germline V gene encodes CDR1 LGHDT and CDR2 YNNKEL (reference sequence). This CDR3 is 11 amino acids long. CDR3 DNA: TGTGCCAGCAGCCAAGCGGAGACCCAGTACTTC. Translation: CASSQAETQYF.

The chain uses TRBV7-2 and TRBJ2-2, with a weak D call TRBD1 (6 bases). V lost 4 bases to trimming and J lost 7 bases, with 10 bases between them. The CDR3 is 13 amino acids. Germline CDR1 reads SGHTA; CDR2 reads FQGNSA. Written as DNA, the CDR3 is TGTGCCAGCAGCTGGGTAGGGGGCGGGGAGCTGTTTTTT. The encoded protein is CASSWVGGGELFF.

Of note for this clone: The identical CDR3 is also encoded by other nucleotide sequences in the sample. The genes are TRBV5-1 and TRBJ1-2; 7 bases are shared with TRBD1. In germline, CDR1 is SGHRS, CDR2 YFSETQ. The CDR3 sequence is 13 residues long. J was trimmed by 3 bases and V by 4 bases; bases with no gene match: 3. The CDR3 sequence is CASSQTGDYGYTF. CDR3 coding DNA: TGCGCCAGCAGCCAAACAGGGGACTATGGCTACACCTTC.

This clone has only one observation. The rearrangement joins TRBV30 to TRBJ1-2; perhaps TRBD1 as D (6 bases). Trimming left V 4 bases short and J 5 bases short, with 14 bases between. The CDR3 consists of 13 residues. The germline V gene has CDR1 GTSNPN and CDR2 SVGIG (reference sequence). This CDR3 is CAWNHDRSYGYTF. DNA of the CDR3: TGTGCCTGGAACCACGACAGGTCATATGGCTACACCTTC. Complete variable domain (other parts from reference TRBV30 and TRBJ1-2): SQTIHQWPATLVQPVGSPLSLECTVEGTSNPNLYWYRQAAGRGLQLLFYSVGIGQISSEVPQNLSASRPQDRQFILSSKKLLLSDSGFYLCAWNHDRSYGYTFGSGTRLTVV.

In DNA form, the CDR3 reads TGTGCCAGTAGTGTAGGCGGCATAGAAGATACGCAGTATTTT. Translated: CASSVGGIEDTQYF. The chain joins TRBV19 to TRBJ2-3; D remains unclear. V was pared by 5 bases and J by 5 bases, with 14 bases between. The CDR3 runs to 14 residues. CDR1 LNHDA and CDR2 SQIVND come from the germline V gene (reference sequence).

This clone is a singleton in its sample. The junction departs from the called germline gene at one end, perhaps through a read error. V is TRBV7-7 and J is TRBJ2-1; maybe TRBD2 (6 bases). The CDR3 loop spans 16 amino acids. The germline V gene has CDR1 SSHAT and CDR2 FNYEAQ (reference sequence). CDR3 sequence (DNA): TGTGCTAGCAGCAAGGGACTCCATAGCTCCTACAATGAGCAGTTCTTC. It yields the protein CASSKGLHSSYNEQFF.

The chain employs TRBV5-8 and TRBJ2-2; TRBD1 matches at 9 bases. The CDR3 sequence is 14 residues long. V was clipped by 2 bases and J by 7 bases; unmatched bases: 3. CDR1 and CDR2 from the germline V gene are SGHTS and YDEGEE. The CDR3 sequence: CASSFRTGVGELFF. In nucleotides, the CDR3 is TGTGCCAGCAGCTTCAGGACAGGGGTCGGGGAGCTGTTTTTT.

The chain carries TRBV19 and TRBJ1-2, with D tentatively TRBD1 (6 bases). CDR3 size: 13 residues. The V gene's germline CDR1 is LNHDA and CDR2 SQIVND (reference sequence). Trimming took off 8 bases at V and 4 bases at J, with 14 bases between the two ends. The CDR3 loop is CASSPTGGYGYTF. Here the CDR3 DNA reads TGTGCCAGTTCCCCGACAGGAGGCTATGGCTACACCTTC.

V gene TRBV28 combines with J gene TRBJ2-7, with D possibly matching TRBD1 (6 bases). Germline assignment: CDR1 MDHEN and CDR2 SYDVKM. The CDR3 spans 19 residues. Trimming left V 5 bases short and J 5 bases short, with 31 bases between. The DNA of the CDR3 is TGTGCCAGCAGTCCCTACCCCAGAAACAGGGAAAGGTCGGAACACGAGCAGTACTTC. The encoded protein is CASSPYPRNRERSEHEQYF.

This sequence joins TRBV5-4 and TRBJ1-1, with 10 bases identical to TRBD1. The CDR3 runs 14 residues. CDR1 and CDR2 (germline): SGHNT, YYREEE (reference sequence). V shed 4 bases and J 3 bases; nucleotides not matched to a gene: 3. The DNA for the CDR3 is TGTGCCAGCAGCGGGGGACAGGGGTACACTGAAGCTTTCTTT. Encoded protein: CASSGGQGYTEAFF. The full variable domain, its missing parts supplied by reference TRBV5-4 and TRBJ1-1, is ETGVTQSPTHLIKTRGQQVTLRCSSQSGHNTVSWYQQALGQGPQFIFQYYREEENGRGNFPPRFSGLQFPNYSSELNVNALELDDSALYLCASSGGQGYTEAFFGQGTRLTVV.